Listed below are T cell receptor beta chains from one sample, sequenced in a study of blood T cell repertoires in COVID-19. TCRdb keeps only in-frame clones here, not all; method: immunoSEQ multiplex PCR. Here the sample spans roughly 280,000 clones, about 88% being singletons. The sequenced sample consisted of peripheral blood. The receptors originated from a man aged 25-45 years with active or convalescent COVID-19. Each CDR3 is given without its conserved first and last residue.

CDR3	V	J
AWNRGGPYQPQH	TRBV30	TRBJ1-5
ASSLEGLGGTEAF	TRBV5-1	TRBJ1-1
ASSEVDRVGNEQF	TRBV10-1	TRBJ2-1
ASSLDGRGRTDTQY	TRBV5-1	TRBJ2-3
ASSSTDSINYGYT	TRBV27	TRBJ1-2
ASRTGQGAYTEAF	TRBV19	TRBJ1-1
ASSDASGRASTDTQY	TRBV10-1	TRBJ2-3
ASSLGTLSNEQY	TRBV7-6	TRBJ2-7
ASSPWDIDKNIQY	TRBV5-4	TRBJ2-4
ASSQDKAYSYNEQF	TRBV4-3	TRBJ2-1
ASILDGGQPQH	TRBV2	TRBJ1-5
ASSQEARETEAF	TRBV3-1/TRBV3-2	TRBJ1-1
ASSLLSGRGSYNEQF	TRBV7-3	TRBJ2-1
ASSLLGQASGGYT	TRBV7-6	TRBJ1-2
ASSAGQNTIY	TRBV9	TRBJ1-3
ASSSLSTGRTEAF	TRBV5-1	TRBJ1-1
AWSGGTQDSPLH	TRBV30	TRBJ1-6
ASSLSSGANNEQF	TRBV7-7	TRBJ2-1
ASSHVDRVEGPAF	TRBV5-6	TRBJ1-1
ASSDPPRGGNTEAF	TRBV6-1	TRBJ1-1
ASSSGGTEAF	TRBV7-9	TRBJ1-1
ASSPGGGSQPQH	TRBV3-1/TRBV3-2	TRBJ1-5
ASSQDRGPKTEAF	TRBV4-1	TRBJ1-1
AISASTEVQDPWYEQY	TRBV10-3	TRBJ2-7
ASSLVEVQANQPQH	TRBV7-8	TRBJ1-5
ASSYSGQGPETQY	TRBV6-5	TRBJ2-5
ASSPSGGVNEQF	TRBV11-2	TRBJ2-1
ASGNPGQGVGKLF	TRBV12-5	TRBJ1-4
SVVGRVQETQY	TRBV29-1	TRBJ2-5
ASKLRFSGNTIY	TRBV10-2	TRBJ1-3
ASSLADFTGNTIY	TRBV7-2	TRBJ1-3
ASSPTTARNTIY	TRBV18	TRBJ1-3
ATSASMNTEAF	TRBV24-1	TRBJ1-1
ASSSRAGGPYEQY	TRBV5-1	TRBJ2-7
ASRPQGQNTEAF	TRBV6-5	TRBJ1-1
ASKATGENTEAF	TRBV2	TRBJ1-1
ASISRDRPYHEQY	TRBV28	TRBJ2-7
ASSRTSGGAPNTGELF	TRBV3-1/TRBV3-2	TRBJ2-2
ASSTQDTYEQY	TRBV5-4	TRBJ2-7
ASSSTGQGYNEQF	TRBV6-2/TRBV6-3	TRBJ2-1
ASSLDVGQFSGNTIY	TRBV7-2	TRBJ1-3
ASSRGQSSYEQY	TRBV4-1	TRBJ2-7
ASSQDLSSTDTQY	TRBV4-2	TRBJ2-3
ASSQGARGRSYEQY	TRBV4-2	TRBJ2-7
ASSQGDRGYT	TRBV3-1/TRBV3-2	TRBJ1-2
ASSPSPPAGGSNEQF	TRBV13	TRBJ2-1
ARGASGPRSGELF	TRBV19	TRBJ2-2
ASSLGARGSPLH	TRBV7-9	TRBJ1-6